This T cell receptor beta chain was captured by sequencing in a study of radiotherapy plus CTLA-4 blockade in lung cancer. General study results and limits: Reports state that early shifts in blood T cell clones, with interferon-beta, best predicted response.

On this clone: As yet, its antigen is unknown.

Method: immunoSEQ multiplex PCR; TCRdb's copy keeps in-frame clones and lacks some. Of approximately 76,000 clones in the sample, 60% to 85% are singletons; the top ten hold 4%. Material: peripheral blood, obtained from a patient treated with radiotherapy plus ipilimumab. The TCR comes from a human donor with non-small cell lung cancer who had a partial response to radiotherapy plus ipilimumab. Some clones in this sample may be carry-over from other donors' samples.

For the CDR3, the DNA is TGTGCCAGCAGCTGGGGACGGGGGGTCAATTCACCCCTCCACTTT. It specifies CASSWGRGVNSPLHF. This chain joins TRBV6-1 and TRBJ1-6, with a possible D match to TRBD1 (5 bases). The CDR3 spans 15 residues. Germline CDR1 reads MNHNS; CDR2 reads SASEGT. Trimming cost V 6 bases and J 7 bases, with 16 bases left between them.